The clone carrying this TCR beta chain turned up a few times. Using about 10 ml of fresh peripheral blood, PBMCs were prepared. RNA transcripts yielded amplified TCR beta CDR3 regions. The primer set for the first-round RT-PCR of the TCR CDR3 was HTBI. One entry per CDR3 protein, called by TCRdb with MiXCR from the multiplex PCR reads. Of approximately 570,000 distinct CDR3 sequences listed, 15% to 20% were seen once; the top ten hold less than 55%. The entry originates in a study of T cells in Graves' hyperthyroidism and ophthalmopathy. Germline assignment: CDR1 DFQATT and CDR2 SNEGSKA (reference sequence). Deletions cut 0 bases from V and 8 bases from J, with 19 bases between. CDR3 size: 15 residues.

Source material: blood. The chain uses TRBV20-1 and TRBJ1-2; the D gene is possibly TRBD1 (6 bases). This receptor was taken from a middle-aged man with Graves' ophthalmopathy. The CDR3 region is CSARDVEGVGSGYTF. In nucleotides, the CDR3 is TGCAGTGCTAGAGATGTTGAGGGGGTAGGTAGCGGCTACACCTTC.